The rows below give T cell receptor beta chains drawn from one sample of a study of T cell responses to AZD1222 COVID-19 vaccine. The method was immunoSEQ multiplex PCR; TCRdb's version includes in-frame clones alone and lacks a portion of them. Of 55,000 to 70,000 clones listed, about 88% are singletons. Sequenced material: peripheral blood, taken on day 0 of AZD1222 vaccination. The receptor source for this set is an adult in good health. Both conserved end residues are part of each CDR3. A D gene is named only where the DNA matches it firmly. Where a row states a size, it is once, few, many or the class of an expanded clone; other rows omit it.

V,size,D,J,DNA,CDR3
TRBV4-2,-,TRBD1,TRBJ2-3,TGTGCCAGCAGCCCAAACTTCGGACAGGGCACAGATACGCAGTATTTT,CASSPNFGQGTDTQYF
TRBV6-4,-,-,TRBJ2-1,TGTGCCAGCAGTGACACGGGAGAGCCGTACAATGAGCAGTTCTTC,CASSDTGEPYNEQFF
TRBV18,-,-,TRBJ1-5,TGTGCCAGCTCACCATGGGGGGCGCGAAACCAGCCCCAGCATTTT,CASSPWGARNQPQHF
TRBV21-1,-,-,TRBJ2-2,TGTGCCAGCCCCGTTCCTCTCAGAAGCGGGGAGCTGTTTTTT,CASPVPLRSGELFF
TRBV4-1,medium-sized,-,TRBJ1-5,TGCGCCAGCAGCTTGACAGGAGATAGCAATCAGCCCCAGCATTTT,CASSLTGDSNQPQHF
TRBV7-9,-,TRBD2,TRBJ2-1,TGTGCCAGCAGCTTACGGCCTACACTAGCGGGAGGGCCCCATGAGCAGTTCTTC,CASSLRPTLAGGPHEQFF
TRBV18,-,TRBD2,TRBJ2-2,TGTGCCAGCTCACCACGTGGACTAGCGGGTATAACCGGGGAGCTGTTTTTT,CASSPRGLAGITGELFF
TRBV4-2,-,TRBD2,TRBJ2-1,TGTGCCAGCAGCCAAGAATATGGGACTAGCGGGGGCTCCTACAATGAGCAGTTCTTC,CASSQEYGTSGGSYNEQFF
TRBV19,once,-,TRBJ2-3,TGTGCCAGTAACAATTCGCCAGGAGATACGCAGTATTTT,CASNNSPGDTQYF
TRBV15,-,-,TRBJ2-7,TGTGCCACCAGCAGAGGCGGTAGCTCCTACGAGCAGTACTTC,CATSRGGSSYEQYF
TRBV19,few,-,TRBJ1-3,TGTGCCAGTAGTATGGGCAGGGCCTCTGGAAACACCATATATTTT,CASSMGRASGNTIYF
TRBV10-3,-,TRBD1,TRBJ1-1,TGTGCCATCAGTGAACTGACAGGGGTGAACACTGAAGCTTTCTTT,CAISELTGVNTEAFF
TRBV5-1,-,-,TRBJ2-1,TGCGCCAGCAGTATTCAGAGGGGTGTATACAATGAGCAGTTCTTC,CASSIQRGVYNEQFF
TRBV7-6,-,-,TRBJ2-1,TGTGCCAGCAGCTCGGTAGGGAGCGGAAAACCGAACAATGAGCAGTTCTTC,CASSSVGSGKPNNEQFF
TRBV6-2/TRBV6-3,-,-,TRBJ2-2,TGTGCCAGCAGTTACACCGTCCTCAACACCGGGGAGCTGTTTTTT,CASSYTVLNTGELFF
TRBV6-4,many,-,TRBJ1-2,TGTGCCAGCAGTGACTCGGGAAACTATGGCTACACCTTC,CASSDSGNYGYTF
TRBV18,-,TRBD2,TRBJ2-3,TGTGCCAGCTCACCCCTGAGCGGTAGCGGGGGAACCACAGATACGCAGTATTTT,CASSPLSGSGGTTDTQYF
TRBV6-2/TRBV6-3,once,TRBD2,TRBJ2-1,TGTGCCAGCAGTTCCGGACTAGCATCAGGTGAGCAGTTCTTC,CASSSGLASGEQFF
TRBV15,-,TRBD2,TRBJ2-7,TGTGCCACCAGCAGAGAGCCCCCGAGACTAGCGACCACCTACGAGCAGTACTTC,CATSREPPRLATTYEQYF
TRBV2,-,-,TRBJ1-1,TGTGCCAGCGGGGATGGGGAGCTCGGGAACACTGAAGCTTTCTTT,CASGDGELGNTEAFF
TRBV7-2,-,-,TRBJ1-1,TGTGCCACAAGGCCAGTTATGAACACTGAGGCTTTCTTT,CATRPVMNTEAFF
TRBV19,-,TRBD1,TRBJ2-7,TGTGCCAGTACCGAAACGGGGACAGGTCTCTACGAGCAGTACTTC,CASTETGTGLYEQYF